Shown below are 6 T cell receptor beta chains from a single sample sequenced in a study of early stage breast cancer tumors. Libraries were prepared by immunoSEQ multiplex PCR; TCRdb keeps only in-frame clonotypes and omits some of them. The sample consists of about 69,000 clones, roughly 80% of them appearing once. Sequencing input: blood. These TCRs come from a person in their forties with breast cancer.

V is TRBV7-3 and J is TRBJ2-2; D may be TRBD1 (6 bases). V shed 3 bases and J shed 4 bases, with 15 bases lying between them. This CDR3 contains 16 residues. CDR1 and CDR2 from the germline V gene are SGHTA and FQGTGA. CDR3 residues: CASSFSRGQFTGELFF. The CDR3, as DNA: TGTGCCAGCAGCTTTTCCAGGGGACAATTCACCGGGGAGCTGTTTTTT.

The chain is built from TRBV6-5 and TRBJ2-7, with D tentatively TRBD2 (5 bases). The V and J ends lost 1 base and 4 bases respectively, with 8 bases between them. This CDR3 has 13 amino acids. The germline gives CDR1 MNHEY, CDR2 SVGAGI. The chain's CDR3 is CASSYYGGYEQYF. The CDR3 nucleotides read TGTGCCAGCAGTTACTACGGCGGGTACGAGCAGTACTTC.

The sample holds a few counts of this clone. The V call is TRBV7-9, the J call TRBJ2-2; no reliable D call. V was pared by 7 bases and J by 4 bases, with 13 bases between. This CDR3 contains 14 residues. Germline V gives CDR1 SEHNR, CDR2 FQNEAQ (reference sequence). The chain's CDR3 is CASKSMTGTGELFF. The CDR3 bases are TGTGCCAGCAAAAGTATGACGGGCACCGGGGAGCTGTTTTTT.

The J gene is TRBJ1-2, the V gene TRBV4-1; the D is unclear. The length of the CDR3 is 13 residues. Germline V gene data show CDR1 as MGHRA and CDR2 as YSYEKL. With 2 bases removed from V and 2 bases from J, the gap between germline ends came to 6 bases. CDR3 nucleotides: TGCGCCAGCAGCCAATGGACGAACTATGGCTACACCTTC. This translates into CASSQWTNYGYTF.

This sequence joins TRBV28 and TRBJ2-5, with TRBD1 identical over 8 bases. The better agreement between TRBJ2-7 and the DNA end casts doubt on the J call. The CDR3 covers 13 residues. Germline V gene sequence: CDR1 MDHEN, CDR2 SYDVKM. CDR3 protein: CASSSGQGREQYF. The CDR3 DNA sequence: TGTGCCAGCAGTTCAGGACAGGGTCGCGAGCAGTACTTC.

This clone occurred once. The V call is TRBV9, the J call TRBJ1-4; 8 bases fit TRBD1. The CDR3 has 16 residues. Trimming took 0 bases from V and 8 from J; bases not matched to a gene: 9. CDR1 SGDLS and CDR2 YYNGEE come from the germline V gene. This CDR3 reads CASSVGTGMMREKLFF. CDR3 DNA: TGTGCCAGCAGCGTAGGGACAGGGATGATGCGGGAAAAACTGTTTTTT.